These T cell receptor beta chains were read from a single sample in a study of T cell responses to AZD1222 COVID-19 vaccine. Profiled with immunoSEQ multiplex PCR; TCRdb holds only in-frame clones, not every one. The sample records 120,000 or so clones, approximately 90% being singletons. Sequenced here: peripheral blood, sampled on day 0 of MenACWY control vaccination. The receptors derive from an adult in good health. Both conserved end residues are part of each CDR3. A D gene is named only where the DNA matches it firmly. Clone size is stated in some rows and not others, as once, few, many or a class when expanded.

once	TRBV19	NA	TRBJ2-7	CASSSTGREQYF	TGTGCCAGTAGTTCGACAGGTCGCGAGCAGTACTTC
NA	TRBV12-3/TRBV12-4	NA	TRBJ2-1	CASSGRSYNEQFF	TGTGCCAGCAGTGGACGGTCCTACAATGAGCAGTTCTTC
NA	TRBV5-5	TRBD1	TRBJ1-6	CASSPGQGVQYPLHF	TGTGCCAGCAGCCCAGGACAGGGAGTTCAATACCCCCTCCACTTT
NA	TRBV7-9	NA	TRBJ2-1	CASSLGTTDNEQFF	TGTGCCAGCAGCTTAGGGACAACGGACAATGAGCAGTTCTTC
NA	TRBV6-2/TRBV6-3	TRBD2	TRBJ2-5	CASSQGLAGGETQYF	TGTGCCAGCAGTCAAGGACTAGCGGGCGGAGAGACCCAGTACTTC
NA	TRBV7-9	TRBD1	TRBJ2-1	CASSLYRGHNEQFF	TGTGCCAGCAGCTTGTACAGGGGCCACAATGAGCAGTTCTTC
NA	TRBV29-1	TRBD1	TRBJ1-2	CSADPASGGRGYTF	TGCAGCGCTGACCCCGCCTCAGGGGGTCGTGGCTACACCTTC
NA	TRBV5-1	NA	TRBJ2-7	CASSLDRAYEQYF	TGCGCCAGCAGCTTGGACAGGGCCTACGAGCAGTACTTC
once	TRBV3-1/TRBV3-2	NA	TRBJ1-1	CASSQVGAPRTEAFF	TGTGCCAGCAGCCAAGTCGGTGCTCCGAGGACTGAAGCTTTCTTT
NA	TRBV5-5	NA	TRBJ2-2	CASSLDGTNTGELFF	TGTGCCAGCAGCTTGGACGGCACGAACACCGGGGAGCTGTTTTTT
NA	TRBV11-2	TRBD1	TRBJ1-6	CASGLDRVNSPLHF	TGTGCCAGCGGGTTGGACAGGGTCAATTCACCCCTCCACTTT
once	TRBV4-1	TRBD2	TRBJ2-3	CASSQPAGAPSTDTQYF	TGCGCCAGCAGCCAACCAGCGGGGGCCCCTAGCACAGATACGCAGTATTTT
NA	TRBV19	NA	TRBJ2-7	CASSKRDSATETYEQYF	TGTGCCAGTAGTAAACGGGACTCCGCAACGGAGACCTACGAGCAGTACTTC
NA	TRBV7-9	NA	TRBJ1-1	CASSPMNTEAFF	TGTGCCAGCAGCCCGATGAACACTGAAGCTTTCTTT
NA	TRBV10-2	TRBD2	TRBJ2-7	CASSEILAGAYEQYF	TGCGCCAGCAGTGAGATTCTAGCGGGGGCCTACGAGCAGTACTTC
medium-sized	TRBV7-6	NA	TRBJ1-6	CASSLEIGSEGSSYNSPLHF	TGTGCCAGCAGCTTAGAAATTGGGAGTGAGGGCAGCTCCTATAATTCACCCCTCCACTTT
NA	TRBV2	NA	TRBJ2-3	CASRWRTDTQYF	TGTGCCAGCAGGTGGCGCACAGATACGCAGTATTTT
once	TRBV4-3	TRBD2	TRBJ2-2	CASSQGLAGVGTGELFF	TGCGCCAGCAGCCAAGGACTAGCGGGAGTAGGAACCGGGGAGCTGTTTTTT
once	TRBV7-2	NA	TRBJ1-3	CASSLKGGNTIYF	TGTGCCAGCAGCTTAAAGGGCGGAAACACCATATATTTT
NA	TRBV14	NA	TRBJ2-7	CASSQDVGRRKYF	TGTGCCAGCAGCCAAGATGTGGGCCGACGGAAGTACTTC
NA	TRBV9	NA	TRBJ2-3	CASSSLTGIRSGDTQYF	TGTGCCAGCAGCTCCCTTACGGGCATTAGGTCAGGGGATACGCAGTATTTT
once	TRBV5-5	NA	TRBJ2-1	CASSRSGTEQFF	TGTGCCAGCAGCCGGTCCGGTACTGAGCAGTTCTTC
NA	TRBV19	NA	TRBJ2-7	CASSLTLGSYEQYF	TGTGCCAGTAGTTTGACCTTGGGGTCCTACGAGCAGTACTTC
NA	TRBV5-1	TRBD1	TRBJ2-1	CASSPEGQGDEQFF	TGCGCCAGCAGCCCGGAGGGACAGGGAGATGAGCAGTTCTTC
NA	TRBV18	NA	TRBJ2-5	CASSPSFGRDQETQYF	TGTGCCAGCTCTCCGTCCTTTGGTAGGGATCAAGAGACCCAGTACTTC
NA	TRBV5-1	NA	TRBJ2-1	CASSLGWGSGLNEQFF	TGCGCCAGCAGCCTGGGTTGGGGGAGCGGGTTGAATGAGCAGTTCTTC